The 20 T cell receptor beta chains in this list originate from one sample, sequenced in a study of CD8 T cells in ankylosing spondylitis. Their antigens are not known. Each CDR3 protein is one row after TCRdb ran MiXCR on the 5' RACE reads. The repertoire consists of about 540,000 distinct CDR3 sequences, with roughly 13% occurring once and the leading ten covering about 6.8%. Study-wide results and limits: Typical of ankylosing spondylitis blood, it appeared, was a TCR beta motif of eight highly homologous variants.

The sample was blood, either unsorted or a sorted T cell fraction (not recorded which). Receptors originate from a male donor with ankylosing spondylitis.

This clonotype was counted a few times. The chain's CDR3 is CASSYSAGESYNEQFF. The DNA of the CDR3 is TGTGCCAGCAGTTACTCCGCGGGAGAATCCTACAATGAGCAGTTCTTC. The chain combines TRBV6-5 with TRBJ2-1; 7 bases fit TRBD2. CDR3 length equals 16 residues. Germline V lookup: CDR1 MNHEY, CDR2 SVGAGI. Unmatched junction bases numbered 3, after V lost 0 bases and J lost 1 base.

In this sample, this clonotype turned up many times. V usage is TRBV12-3 or TRBV12-4 and J usage is TRBJ2-1; TRBD2 matches 11 bases. After removal of 0 bases from V and 4 bases from J, the junction contained 5 bases not matched to a gene. The CDR3 runs to 17 residues. CDR3 DNA: TGTGCCAGCAGTTTAGCCGGGACTAGCGGAGCTTACAATGAGCAGTTCTTC. Protein sequence: CASSLAGTSGAYNEQFF.

This clonotype has a count of ten or more. This chain uses TRBV3-1 with TRBJ2-3; TRBD2 agrees at 13 bases. V was clipped by 3 bases and J by 4 bases; unmatched bases: 4. The CDR3 is made up of 16 amino acids. Germline V gene data show CDR1 as LGHDT and CDR2 as YNNKEL (reference sequence). This chain's CDR3 is CASSHPLAGGPDTQYF. The CDR3 DNA reads as TGTGCCAGCAGCCACCCACTAGCGGGAGGGCCAGATACGCAGTATTTT.

The chain uses TRBV11-3 and TRBJ2-3; a weak D match, TRBD2 (7 bases). This CDR3 is built from 15 residues. Germline V gives CDR1 SGHNT, CDR2 YENEEA. The ends were cut back, 4 bases at V and 0 bases at J, with 11 bases in the middle. This CDR3 is CASSSEGGSTDTQYF. The DNA of the CDR3 is TGTGCCAGCAGCTCCGAGGGGGGGAGCACAGATACGCAGTATTTT.

CDR3 sequence reads: CASSLGAGSGEQFF. CDR3 nucleotide sequence: TGCGCCAGCAGCTTGGGGGCAGGCTCGGGTGAGCAGTTCTTC. The chain links TRBV5-1 to TRBJ2-1; no definite D call. The CDR3 is 14 residues long. V lost 0 bases and J 9 bases, leaving 13 bases between the germline ends. Germline V gives CDR1 SGHRS, CDR2 YFSETQ. Based on the CDR3 plus reference TRBV5-1 and TRBJ2-1, the full variable domain is KAGVTQTPRYLIKTRGQQVTLSCSPISGHRSVSWYQQTPGQGLQFLFEYFSETQRNKGNFPGRFSGRQFSNSRSEMNVSTLELGDSALYLCASSLGAGSGEQFFGPGTRLTVL.

The sample holds many counts of this clonotype. The rearrangement joins TRBV7-9 to TRBJ2-1; no definite D call. V was cut by 3 bases and J by 5 bases, with 8 bases left in between. Per germline, CDR1 SEHNR and CDR2 FQNEAQ (reference sequence). The CDR3 contains 13 residues. CDR3 residues: CASSLDGNNEQFF. CDR3 nucleotides: TGTGCCAGCAGCTTGGACGGAAACAATGAGCAGTTCTTC.

This clonotype was seen many times. The rearrangement uses TRBV14 and TRBJ1-1; TRBD1 might be the D (6 bases). V was cut by 1 base and J by 1 base, with 16 bases left in between. CDR1 and CDR2 from the germline V gene are SGHDN and FVKESK. The CDR3 extends over 17 amino acids. The CDR3 DNA reads as TGTGCCAGCAGCCAAGTCCTGCTTAACAGGGAGAACACTGAAGCTTTCTTT. Translation: CASSQVLLNRENTEAFF. The variable domain in full, with the rest retrieved from reference TRBV14 and TRBJ1-1, is EAGVTQFPSHSVIEKGQTVTLRCDPISGHDNLYWYRRVMGKEIKFLLHFVKESKQDESGMPNNRFLAERTGGTYSTLKVQPAELEDSGVYFCASSQVLLNRENTEAFFGQGTRLTVV.

This rearrangement joins TRBV20-1 to TRBJ1-3; TRBD1 might be the D (5 bases). Germline CDR1 reads DFQATT; CDR2 reads SNEGSKA (reference sequence). The CDR3 covers 14 residues. V lost 3 bases and J lost 6, with 15 bases in between. This CDR3 reads CSASSQGGLNTIYF. CDR3 nucleotides: TGCAGTGCTAGTTCCCAGGGAGGGTTAAACACCATATATTTT.

This clonotype was seen once. J is TRBJ2-2 and V is TRBV5-1, with 7 nucleotides matching TRBD2. Per the germline V gene, CDR1 is SGHRS and CDR2 is YFSETQ. Trimming cost V 4 bases and J 7 bases; bases outside gene matches: 4. This CDR3 contains 13 residues. The chain's CDR3 is CASSHPGGGELFF. The CDR3 DNA reads as TGCGCCAGCAGCCACCCGGGGGGCGGGGAGCTGTTTTTT.

This clonotype was detected a few times. This chain uses TRBV10-1 with TRBJ1-2, with D possibly TRBD1 on 6 matching bases. The CDR3 contains 16 residues. The V gene's germline CDR1 is WNHNN and CDR2 SYGVQD (reference sequence). The V end was cut by 0 bases, the J end by 4 bases, with 15 bases between. DNA for the CDR3: TGCGCCAGCAGTGAGTCGATTGGAGGGGGACTCTATGGCTACACCTTC. Protein product: CASSESIGGGLYGYTF.

The table lists this clonotype with a few counts. As DNA, the CDR3 is TGTGCCAGCAGTGAAACAGGGAGGGGGATTAATGAAAAACTGTTTTTT. Protein product: CASSETGRGINEKLFF. The V gene is TRBV25-1, the J gene TRBJ1-4, with D possibly TRBD1 on 6 matching bases. Deletions cut 2 bases from V and 4 bases from J, with 14 bases between. The germline V gene has CDR1 MGHDK and CDR2 SYGVNS. The CDR3 totals 16 residues.

This clonotype was counted between two and nine times. This chain uses TRBV20-1 with TRBJ2-5; D gene unclear. CDR3 length equals 12 residues. V was trimmed by 6 bases and J by 7 bases, leaving 15 bases between them. Looked up from germline, CDR1 is DFQATT and CDR2 is SNEGSKA (reference sequence). The CDR3 is CSAISELGTQYF. The CDR3 DNA follows: TGCAGTGCCATCTCCGAATTAGGGACCCAGTACTTC.

The chain joins TRBV10-3 to TRBJ2-7; 10 nucleotides line up with TRBD2. CDR3 length: 15 amino acids. After removal of 2 bases from V and 5 bases from J, the junction contained 6 bases not matched to a gene. Germline loops: CDR1 ENHRY, CDR2 SYGVKD. The CDR3 DNA follows: TGTGCCATCAGTGAGGGCCCAGCGGGAGGGAACGAGCAGTACGTC. Translation gives CAISEGPAGGNEQYV.

The V call is TRBV4-1, the J call TRBJ1-4; D unresolved. V gave up 1 base and J gave up 8 bases, with 5 bases separating them. This CDR3 is 12 amino acids long. Germline V gene sequence: CDR1 MGHRA, CDR2 YSYEKL. The CDR3: CASSQAAEKLFF. CDR3 nucleotides: TGCGCCAGCAGCCAAGCAGCCGAAAAACTGTTTTTT.

This clonotype was seen repeatedly, ten times or more. The chain combines TRBV28 with TRBJ1-6; D is possibly TRBD1 (6 bases). The CDR3 loop spans 15 amino acids. Looked up from germline, CDR1 is MDHEN and CDR2 is SYDVKM. Trimming removed 5 bases at V and 5 bases at J, with 13 bases between. CDR3: CASSALGQNNSPLHF. CDR3 DNA sequence: TGTGCCAGCAGTGCCCTTGGACAGAATAATTCACCCCTCCACTTT.

CDR3 DNA sequence: TGTGCCAGCAGCCGGGGGACTAGCCCCATTTTGGGGGAGCTGTTTTTT. This encodes CASSRGTSPILGELFF. The V and J genes are TRBV7-2 and TRBJ2-2; 9 bases line up with TRBD2. Germline CDR1 reads SGHTA; CDR2 reads FQGNSA. The CDR3 sequence is 16 residues long. V shed 5 bases and J 8 bases; nucleotides not matched to a gene: 12.

The V call is TRBV20-1, the J call TRBJ1-2; the match to TRBD1 covers 7 bases. The CDR3 contains 12 residues. Germline lookup yields CDR1 DFQATT and CDR2 SNEGSKA (reference sequence). In nucleotides, the CDR3 is TGCACCAGCAAGGGAGGGGGCCGTGGCTACACCTTC. It yields the protein CTSKGGGRGYTF.

This clonotype was picked up a small number of times. The V call is TRBV5-1, the J call TRBJ2-2; unclear D gene. CDR3 length: 14 residues. The V gene's germline CDR1 is SGHRS and CDR2 YFSETQ. Deletions cut 5 bases from V and 3 bases from J, with 11 bases between. The DNA of the CDR3 is TGCGCCAGCAGTTCGCCAGAGTACACCGGGGAGCTGTTTTTT. It specifies CASSSPEYTGELFF.

This clonotype was seen ten or more times. The chain combines TRBV20-1 with TRBJ2-1, with 12 bases lining up with TRBD2. Germline V CDR1 and CDR2: DFQATT, SNEGSKA (reference sequence). The junction had 9 bases not matched to a gene; V was cut back by 1 base and J by 8 bases. The CDR3 runs 16 residues. The CDR3 spells CSARVSSGRAFDEQFF. As DNA, the CDR3 is TGCAGTGCTAGAGTTTCTAGCGGGAGGGCCTTCGATGAGCAGTTCTTC.

This clonotype has ten or more counts. The J gene is TRBJ1-1, the V gene TRBV4-1; perhaps TRBD1 as D (6 bases). This CDR3 comprises 14 residues. From germline, CDR1 is MGHRA and CDR2 YSYEKL. V was pared by 4 bases and J by 1 base, with 10 bases between. In DNA form, the CDR3 reads TGCGCCAGCAGCCCCACGGGGGCGAACACTGAAGCTTTCTTT. It specifies CASSPTGANTEAFF.